These T cell receptor beta chains were read from a single sample in a study of blood T cells in healthy people across ages. TCRdb ran MiXCR on the 5' RACE reads and lists one entry per CDR3 protein. The sample includes about 700,000 distinct CDR3 sequences, less than 40% seen only once; the top ten take 15%. The specimen sequenced was blood. These receptors were collected from an elderly woman in good health. The CDR3 runs from the conserved cysteine through the conserved F or W. The D gene is left open where the match is weak. Expanded clones get a size class; other rows say once, few or many, or leave the size out.

abundance: once
len: 15
j_gene: TRBJ2-7
v_gene: TRBV20-1
d_gene: TRBD2
CDR3aa: CSASKASGGDYEQYF
CDR3nt: TGCAGTGCTAGTAAGGCGAGCGGGGGGGACTACGAGCAGTACTTC

abundance: many
len: 13
j_gene: TRBJ2-5
v_gene: TRBV5-5
d_gene: .
CDR3aa: CASSPRLQETQYF
CDR3nt: TGTGCCAGCAGCCCGAGGCTACAAGAGACCCAGTACTTC

abundance: few
len: 17
j_gene: TRBJ2-5
v_gene: TRBV6-1
d_gene: TRBD2
CDR3aa: CASSVYTSGGKVAEQYF
CDR3nt: TGTGCCAGCAGTGTGTACACGAGCGGGGGAAAGGTCGCTGAGCAGTACTTC

abundance: .
len: 15
j_gene: TRBJ1-1
v_gene: TRBV3-1
d_gene: .
CDR3aa: CASSQSRDPNTEAFF
CDR3nt: TGTGCCAGCAGCCAAAGCAGGGATCCGAACACTGAAGCTTTCTTT

abundance: few
len: 14
j_gene: TRBJ1-1
v_gene: TRBV25-1
d_gene: .
CDR3aa: CASSAFGTNTEAFF
CDR3nt: TGTGCCAGCAGTGCATTCGGAACGAACACTGAAGCTTTCTTT

abundance: many
len: 15
j_gene: TRBJ2-7
v_gene: TRBV7-9
d_gene: .
CDR3aa: CASRFYSGSSYEQYF
CDR3nt: TGTGCCAGCAGATTCTATAGCGGTTCCTCCTACGAGCAGTACTTC

abundance: few
len: 16
j_gene: TRBJ1-6
v_gene: TRBV18
d_gene: .
CDR3aa: CASSPLYGDYNSPLHF
CDR3nt: TGTGCCAGCTCACCACTCTACGGGGACTATAATTCACCCCTCCACTTT

abundance: many
len: 16
j_gene: TRBJ2-7
v_gene: TRBV20-1
d_gene: TRBD2
CDR3aa: CSADGEGTHHDYEQYF
CDR3nt: TGCAGTGCTGATGGGGAGGGGACTCACCATGACTACGAGCAGTACTTC

abundance: .
len: 13
j_gene: TRBJ2-7
v_gene: TRBV6-1
d_gene: .
CDR3aa: CASSELDFYEQYF
CDR3nt: TGTGCCAGCAGTGAATTGGATTTCTACGAGCAGTACTTC

abundance: many
len: 13
j_gene: TRBJ1-1
v_gene: TRBV7-3
d_gene: TRBD1
CDR3aa: CASSRGRATEAFF
CDR3nt: TGTGCCAGCAGTAGGGGGCGTGCCACTGAAGCTTTCTTT

abundance: .
len: 15
j_gene: TRBJ2-3
v_gene: TRBV28
d_gene: TRBD1
CDR3aa: CASSLRDRGCDTQYF
CDR3nt: TGTGCCAGCAGTCTCCGGGACAGGGGATGTGATACGCAGTATTTT

abundance: many
len: 16
j_gene: TRBJ2-1
v_gene: TRBV5-1
d_gene: .
CDR3aa: CASSSAQRLAYNEQFF
CDR3nt: TGCGCCAGCAGCTCTGCACAGCGACTGGCCTACAATGAGCAGTTCTTC

abundance: many
len: 15
j_gene: TRBJ2-7
v_gene: TRBV27
d_gene: .
CDR3aa: CASSSSGGPSYEQYF
CDR3nt: TGTGCCAGCAGCTCCTCAGGTGGACCCTCCTACGAGCAGTACTTC

abundance: few
len: 14
j_gene: TRBJ2-5
v_gene: TRBV5-1
d_gene: .
CDR3aa: CASSLTGAPETQYF
CDR3nt: TGCGCCAGCAGCTTAACCGGAGCACCAGAGACCCAGTACTTC

abundance: many
len: 17
j_gene: TRBJ1-2
v_gene: TRBV15
d_gene: .
CDR3aa: CATSGLGTLTTDTGYTF
CDR3nt: TGTGCCACCAGCGGACTCGGGACCCTGACGACTGATACTGGCTACACCTTC

abundance: .
len: 15
j_gene: TRBJ1-2
v_gene: TRBV5-1
d_gene: TRBD1
CDR3aa: CASSRAGTENYGYTF
CDR3nt: TGCGCCAGCAGCCGCGCGGGGACAGAGAACTATGGCTACACCTTC

abundance: few
len: 16
j_gene: TRBJ1-1
v_gene: TRBV6-5
d_gene: .
CDR3aa: CASSYVRTWAGTEAFF
CDR3nt: TGTGCCAGCAGTTATGTTCGGACCTGGGCGGGGACTGAAGCTTTCTTT

abundance: few
len: 16
j_gene: TRBJ2-5
v_gene: TRBV3-1
d_gene: TRBD2
CDR3aa: CASSQDRLAGINEQYF
CDR3nt: TGTGCCAGCAGCCAAGATAGGCTAGCGGGGATCAATGAGCAGTACTTC

abundance: .
len: 15
j_gene: TRBJ1-4
v_gene: TRBV5-1
d_gene: TRBD1
CDR3aa: CASSRTGTGEEKLFF
CDR3nt: TGCGCCAGCAGCCGGACCGGGACAGGGGAAGAAAAACTGTTTTTT

abundance: .
len: 17
j_gene: TRBJ2-3
v_gene: TRBV14
d_gene: .
CDR3aa: CASSLRTGFPSTDTQYF
CDR3nt: TGTGCCAGCAGCCTCAGAACGGGGTTTCCTAGCACAGATACGCAGTATTTT

abundance: many
len: 17
j_gene: TRBJ2-3
v_gene: TRBV7-2
d_gene: TRBD2
CDR3aa: CASSPRLAGARTDTQYF
CDR3nt: TGTGCCAGCAGCCCCAGACTAGCGGGGGCCCGCACAGATACGCAGTATTTT

abundance: few
len: 15
j_gene: TRBJ1-2
v_gene: TRBV2
d_gene: .
CDR3aa: CASSEAQGDSYGYTF
CDR3nt: TGTGCCAGCAGTGAGGCCCAGGGTGATAGCTATGGCTACACCTTC

abundance: many
len: 13
j_gene: TRBJ2-5
v_gene: TRBV18
d_gene: .
CDR3aa: CASSPAVWETQYF
CDR3nt: TGTGCCAGCTCACCAGCGGTCTGGGAGACCCAGTACTTC

abundance: many
len: 14
j_gene: TRBJ1-5
v_gene: TRBV7-4
d_gene: .
CDR3aa: CASSFGGSEQPQHF
CDR3nt: TGTGCCAGCAGCTTTGGGGGAAGTGAGCAGCCCCAGCATTTT

abundance: many
len: 15
j_gene: TRBJ2-5
v_gene: TRBV4-2
d_gene: TRBD1
CDR3aa: CASSQEGQAKETQYF
CDR3nt: TGTGCCAGCAGCCAGGAAGGACAGGCGAAAGAGACCCAGTACTTC

abundance: few
len: 13
j_gene: TRBJ1-1
v_gene: TRBV20-1
d_gene: .
CDR3aa: CSAREGGPAEAFF
CDR3nt: TGCAGTGCTAGAGAGGGGGGACCGGCTGAAGCTTTCTTT

abundance: many
len: 15
j_gene: TRBJ2-1
v_gene: TRBV2
d_gene: TRBD1
CDR3aa: CASSDSGQGYNEQFF
CDR3nt: TGTGCCAGCAGTGACTCGGGACAGGGTTACAATGAGCAGTTCTTC

abundance: few
len: 16
j_gene: TRBJ2-2
v_gene: TRBV7-2
d_gene: .
CDR3aa: CASSQAVGVGTGELFF
CDR3nt: TGTGCCAGCAGCCAAGCGGTAGGGGTAGGCACCGGGGAGCTGTTTTTT

abundance: few
len: 15
j_gene: TRBJ2-2
v_gene: TRBV4-3
d_gene: .
CDR3aa: CASSQGTLNTGELFF
CDR3nt: TGCGCCAGCAGCCAAGGGACCCTGAACACCGGGGAGCTGTTTTTT

abundance: .
len: 14
j_gene: TRBJ1-5
v_gene: TRBV12-3/TRBV12-4
d_gene: .
CDR3aa: CASSLGDINQPQHF
CDR3nt: TGTGCCAGCAGTTTAGGGGACATCAATCAGCCCCAGCATTTT

abundance: many
len: 14
j_gene: TRBJ2-7
v_gene: TRBV7-9
d_gene: .
CDR3aa: CASTLREENGEQYF
CDR3nt: TGTGCCAGCACCCTTAGGGAAGAAAATGGCGAGCAGTACTTC

abundance: .
len: 16
j_gene: TRBJ2-4
v_gene: TRBV4-1
d_gene: .
CDR3aa: CASSQDYSGAKNIQYF
CDR3nt: TGCGCCAGCAGCCAAGATTACTCGGGTGCCAAAAACATTCAGTACTTC

abundance: .
len: 14
j_gene: TRBJ2-1
v_gene: TRBV2
d_gene: .
CDR3aa: CASSLAAPGNEQFF
CDR3nt: TGTGCCAGCAGCTTAGCGGCTCCTGGCAATGAGCAGTTCTTC

abundance: .
len: 14
j_gene: TRBJ2-3
v_gene: TRBV28
d_gene: .
CDR3aa: CASSFATLTDAQYF
CDR3nt: TGTGCCAGCAGTTTCGCCACTCTCACAGATGCGCAGTATTTT

abundance: many
len: 16
j_gene: TRBJ2-4
v_gene: TRBV5-6
d_gene: .
CDR3aa: CASSLGVLRGVDIQYF
CDR3nt: TGTGCCAGCAGCTTGGGGGTTCTGCGAGGGGTAGACATTCAGTACTTC

abundance: few
len: 14
j_gene: TRBJ1-1
v_gene: TRBV2
d_gene: .
CDR3aa: CASRAGQQNTEAFF
CDR3nt: TGTGCCAGCAGAGCAGGACAGCAGAACACTGAAGCTTTCTTT

abundance: once
len: 16
j_gene: TRBJ2-7
v_gene: TRBV15
d_gene: TRBD2
CDR3aa: CATSRGGLAGFYEQYF
CDR3nt: TGTGCCACCAGCAGAGGTGGACTAGCGGGATTCTACGAGCAGTACTTC

abundance: many
len: 15
j_gene: TRBJ2-7
v_gene: TRBV27
d_gene: .
CDR3aa: CASSLGLGVSYEQYF
CDR3nt: TGTGCCAGCAGTTTAGGACTCGGGGTCTCCTACGAGCAGTACTTC

abundance: many
len: 13
j_gene: TRBJ2-3
v_gene: TRBV29-1
d_gene: .
CDR3aa: CSVEVVVGATQYF
CDR3nt: TGCAGCGTTGAGGTGGTGGTAGGGGCAACGCAGTATTTT

abundance: .
len: 13
j_gene: TRBJ2-5
v_gene: TRBV20-1
d_gene: .
CDR3aa: CSARYQGRETQYF
CDR3nt: TGCAGTGCTAGATACCAGGGCCGAGAGACCCAGTACTTC

abundance: few
len: 14
j_gene: TRBJ2-2
v_gene: TRBV4-3
d_gene: TRBD2
CDR3aa: CASSLGLAAGELFF
CDR3nt: TGCGCCAGCAGCCTGGGACTAGCGGCCGGGGAGCTGTTTTTT